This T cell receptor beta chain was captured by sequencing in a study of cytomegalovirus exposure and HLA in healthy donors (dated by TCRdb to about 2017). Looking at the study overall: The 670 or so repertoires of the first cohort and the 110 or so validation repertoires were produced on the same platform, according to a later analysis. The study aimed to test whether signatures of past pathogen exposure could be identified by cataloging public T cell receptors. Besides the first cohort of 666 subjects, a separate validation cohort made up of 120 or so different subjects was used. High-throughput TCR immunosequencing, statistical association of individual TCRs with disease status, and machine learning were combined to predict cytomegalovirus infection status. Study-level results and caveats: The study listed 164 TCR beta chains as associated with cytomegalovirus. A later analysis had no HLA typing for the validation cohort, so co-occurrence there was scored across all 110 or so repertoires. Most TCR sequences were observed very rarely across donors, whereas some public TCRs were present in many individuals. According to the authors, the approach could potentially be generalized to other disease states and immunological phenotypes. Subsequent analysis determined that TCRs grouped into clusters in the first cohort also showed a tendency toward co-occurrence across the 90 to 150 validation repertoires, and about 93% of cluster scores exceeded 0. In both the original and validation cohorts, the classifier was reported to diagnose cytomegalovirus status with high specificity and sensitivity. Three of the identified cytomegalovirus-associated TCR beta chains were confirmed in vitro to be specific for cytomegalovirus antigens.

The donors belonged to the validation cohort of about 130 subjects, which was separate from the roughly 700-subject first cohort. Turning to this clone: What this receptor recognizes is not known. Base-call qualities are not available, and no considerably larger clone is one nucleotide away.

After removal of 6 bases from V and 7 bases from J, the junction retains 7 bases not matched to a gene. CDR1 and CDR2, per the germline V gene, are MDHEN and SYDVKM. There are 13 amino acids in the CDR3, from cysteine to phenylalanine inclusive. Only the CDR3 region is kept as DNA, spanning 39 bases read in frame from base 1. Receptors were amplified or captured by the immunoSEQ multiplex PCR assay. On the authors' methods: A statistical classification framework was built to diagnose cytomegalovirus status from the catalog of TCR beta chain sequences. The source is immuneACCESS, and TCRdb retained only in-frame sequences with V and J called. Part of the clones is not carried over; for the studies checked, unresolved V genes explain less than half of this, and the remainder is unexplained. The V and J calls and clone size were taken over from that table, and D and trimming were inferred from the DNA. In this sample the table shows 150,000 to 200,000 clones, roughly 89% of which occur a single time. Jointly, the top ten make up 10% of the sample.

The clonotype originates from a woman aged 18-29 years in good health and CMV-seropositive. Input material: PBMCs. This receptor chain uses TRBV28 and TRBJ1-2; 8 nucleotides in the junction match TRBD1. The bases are TGTGCCAGCAGAGACCAGGGGGCAGGTGGCTACACCTTC. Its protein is CASRDQGAGGYTF.